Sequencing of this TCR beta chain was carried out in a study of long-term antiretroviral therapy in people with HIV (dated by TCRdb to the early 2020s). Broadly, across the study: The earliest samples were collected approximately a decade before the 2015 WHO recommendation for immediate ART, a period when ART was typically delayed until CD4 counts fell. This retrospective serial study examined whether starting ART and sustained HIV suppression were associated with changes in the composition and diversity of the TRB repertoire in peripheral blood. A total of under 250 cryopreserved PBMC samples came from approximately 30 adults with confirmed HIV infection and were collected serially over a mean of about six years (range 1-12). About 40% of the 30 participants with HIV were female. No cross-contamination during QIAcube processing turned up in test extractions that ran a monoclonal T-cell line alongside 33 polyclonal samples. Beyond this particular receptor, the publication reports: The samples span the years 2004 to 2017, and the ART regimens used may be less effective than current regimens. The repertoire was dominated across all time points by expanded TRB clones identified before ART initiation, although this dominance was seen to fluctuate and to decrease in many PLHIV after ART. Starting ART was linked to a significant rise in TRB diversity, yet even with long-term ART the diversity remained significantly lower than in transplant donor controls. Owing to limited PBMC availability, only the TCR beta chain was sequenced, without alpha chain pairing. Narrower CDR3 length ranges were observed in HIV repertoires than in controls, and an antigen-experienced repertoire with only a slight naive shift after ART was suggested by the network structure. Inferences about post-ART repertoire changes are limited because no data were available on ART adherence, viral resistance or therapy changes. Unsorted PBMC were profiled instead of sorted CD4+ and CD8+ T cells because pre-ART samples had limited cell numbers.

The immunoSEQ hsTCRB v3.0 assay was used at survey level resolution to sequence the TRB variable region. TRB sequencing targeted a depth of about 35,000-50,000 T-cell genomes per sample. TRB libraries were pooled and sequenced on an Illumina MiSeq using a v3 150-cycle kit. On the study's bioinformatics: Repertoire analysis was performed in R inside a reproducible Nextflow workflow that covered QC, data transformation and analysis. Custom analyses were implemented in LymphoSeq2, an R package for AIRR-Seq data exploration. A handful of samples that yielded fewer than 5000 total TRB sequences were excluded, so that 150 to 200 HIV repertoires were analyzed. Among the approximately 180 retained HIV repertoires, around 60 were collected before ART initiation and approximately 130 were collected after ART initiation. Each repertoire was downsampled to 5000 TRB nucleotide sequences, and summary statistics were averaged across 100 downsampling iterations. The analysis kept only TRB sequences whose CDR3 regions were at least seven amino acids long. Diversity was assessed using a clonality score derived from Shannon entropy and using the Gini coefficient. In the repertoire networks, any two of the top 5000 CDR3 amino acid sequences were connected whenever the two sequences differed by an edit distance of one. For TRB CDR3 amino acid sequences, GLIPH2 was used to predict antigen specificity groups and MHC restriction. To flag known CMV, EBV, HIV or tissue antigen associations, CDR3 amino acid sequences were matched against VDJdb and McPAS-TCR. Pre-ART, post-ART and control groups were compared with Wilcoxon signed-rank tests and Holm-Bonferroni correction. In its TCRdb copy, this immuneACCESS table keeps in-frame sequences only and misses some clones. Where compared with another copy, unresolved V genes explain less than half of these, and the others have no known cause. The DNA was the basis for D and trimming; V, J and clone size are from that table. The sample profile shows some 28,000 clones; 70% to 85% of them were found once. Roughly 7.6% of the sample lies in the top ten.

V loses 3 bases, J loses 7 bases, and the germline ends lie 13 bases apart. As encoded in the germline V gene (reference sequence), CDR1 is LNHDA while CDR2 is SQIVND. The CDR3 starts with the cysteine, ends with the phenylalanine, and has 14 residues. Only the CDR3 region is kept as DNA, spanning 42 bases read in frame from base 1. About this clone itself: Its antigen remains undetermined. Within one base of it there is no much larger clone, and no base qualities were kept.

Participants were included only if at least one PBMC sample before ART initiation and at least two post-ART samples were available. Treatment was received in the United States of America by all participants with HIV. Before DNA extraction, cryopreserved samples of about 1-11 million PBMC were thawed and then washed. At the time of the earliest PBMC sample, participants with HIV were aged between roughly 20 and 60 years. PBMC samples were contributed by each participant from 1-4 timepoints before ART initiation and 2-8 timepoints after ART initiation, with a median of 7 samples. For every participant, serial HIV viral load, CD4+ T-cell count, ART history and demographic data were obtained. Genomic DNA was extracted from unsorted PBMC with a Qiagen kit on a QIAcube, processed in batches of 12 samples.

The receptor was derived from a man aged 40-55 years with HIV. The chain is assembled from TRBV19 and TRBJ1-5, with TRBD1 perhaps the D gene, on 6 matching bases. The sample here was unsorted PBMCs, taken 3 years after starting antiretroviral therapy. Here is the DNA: TGTGCCAGTAGTATTACCAGGGGCTCACAGCCCCAGCATTTT. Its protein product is CASSITRGSQPQHF.